These 31 T cell receptor beta chains came from one sample sequenced in a study of blood T cell repertoires in COVID-19. Clones were sequenced by immunoSEQ multiplex PCR, and TCRdb holds only the in-frame ones, with some missing. The data show 85,000 to 120,000 clones, about 85% seen once. Material for sequencing was peripheral blood. These receptors all stem from a woman in her forties or fifties with COVID-19, enrolled during active disease.

The chain joins TRBV3-1 (or the pseudogene TRBV3-2) to TRBJ1-6; D not certain. Germline CDR1 is LGHDT and CDR2 is YNNKEL (reference sequence). Trimming removed 6 bases at V and 5 bases at J, with 8 bases between. This CDR3 is 13 amino acids long. CDR3 sequence reads: CASRFQNNSPLHF. The CDR3 nucleotides are TGTGCCAGCAGGTTCCAGAATAATTCACCCCTCCACTTT.

In this sample, this clone turned up a few times. The V gene is TRBV24-1, the J gene TRBJ1-5, with D maybe TRBD1 (5 bases). Germline V CDR1 and CDR2: KGHDR, SFDVKD. The CDR3 sequence is 13 residues long. Trimming took 5 bases from V and 3 from J, leaving 7 bases between them. CDR3 region: CATSAGFNQPQHF. For the CDR3, the DNA is TGTGCCACCAGTGCAGGGTTCAATCAGCCCCAGCATTTT.

CDR3 in amino acids: CASSPRTGGSYEQYF. The CDR3 DNA sequence: TGTGCCAGCAGTCCCCGGACAGGAGGCTCCTACGAGCAGTACTTC. This chain connects TRBV27 to TRBJ2-7; 7 bases align to TRBD1. The CDR3 runs 15 residues. The ends lost 5 bases at V and 0 bases at J; junction bases unmatched: 7. Germline-derived CDR1 and CDR2 are MNHEY and SMNVEV (reference sequence).

The chain is built from TRBV12-5 and TRBJ2-7; maybe TRBD2 (6 bases). Trimming removed 1 base at V and 2 bases at J, with 9 bases between. Germline V gene data show CDR1 as LGHNT and CDR2 as FRNRAP. The CDR3 covers 14 residues. The CDR3 loop reads CASGLDGGPYEQYF. As DNA, the CDR3 is TGTGCTAGTGGTTTGGACGGGGGACCCTACGAGCAGTACTTC. The entire variable domain, with the rest obtained from reference TRBV12-5 and TRBJ2-7, is as follows: DARVTQTPRHKVTEMGQEVTMRCQPILGHNTVFWYRQTMMQGLELLAYFRNRAPLDDSGMPKDRFSAEMPDATLATLKIQPSEPRDSAVYFCASGLDGGPYEQYFGPGTRLTVT.

The chain joins TRBV5-1 to TRBJ2-7; TRBD1 matches 7 bases. Germline CDR1 is SGHRS and CDR2 is YFSETQ. CDR3 size: 14 residues. V was pared by 7 bases and J by 6 bases, with 13 bases of the junction left unmatched. The CDR3 loop is CASSLLGTATEQYF. The CDR3 bases are TGCGCCAGCTCGTTATTAGGGACAGCGACCGAGCAGTACTTC. Together with reference TRBV5-1 and TRBJ2-7, the CDR3 gives the full variable domain: KAGVTQTPRYLIKTRGQQVTLSCSPISGHRSVSWYQQTPGQGLQFLFEYFSETQRNKGNFPGRFSGRQFSNSRSEMNVSTLELGDSALYLCASSLLGTATEQYFGPGTRLTVT.

V gene TRBV3-1 (or the pseudogene TRBV3-2) combines with J gene TRBJ2-7; 7 bases map to TRBD1. This CDR3 region has 15 residues. Germline CDR1 is LGHDT and CDR2 is YNNKEL (reference sequence). The V and J ends lost 2 bases and 6 bases, in that order; junction bases with no gene match: 10. CDR3 DNA sequence: TGTGCCAGCAGCCAACAGGACAGGTACCTGAGCGAGCAGTACTTC. This translates into CASSQQDRYLSEQYF.

J is TRBJ1-5 and V is TRBV10-2; tentative D call: TRBD1 (6 bases). Between the trimmed V and J ends, which lost 8 bases and 7 bases, there was a span of 15 bases. Germline V gives CDR1 WSHSY, CDR2 SAAADI. The length of the CDR3 is 13 residues. The CDR3 reads CASSPGVQQPQHF. Here the CDR3 DNA reads TGCGCCAGCTCTCCAGGGGTACAACAGCCCCAGCATTTT.

The sample holds one count of this clone. The chain links TRBV2 to TRBJ2-5; D gene ambiguous. V shed 4 bases and J shed 3 bases, with 12 bases lying between them. The CDR3 loop spans 14 amino acids. The germline V gene encodes CDR1 SNHLY and CDR2 FYNNEI. CDR3 coding DNA: TGTGCCAGCAGTGTTTTCGACTCGGAAGAGACCCAGTACTTC. Translated: CASSVFDSEETQYF.

This chain connects TRBV7-9 to TRBJ2-1; D is possibly TRBD1 (6 bases). The CDR3 sequence is 13 residues long. Germline loops: CDR1 SEHNR, CDR2 FQNEAQ (reference sequence). The germline V and J ends were trimmed by 8 bases and 2 bases, with 10 bases remaining between them. The DNA for the CDR3 is TGTGCCAGCCCTCAGGGGACCTACAATGAGCAGTTCTTC. Translating gives CASPQGTYNEQFF. Combining the CDR3 with reference TRBV7-9 and TRBJ2-1 gives the whole variable domain DTGVSQNPRHKITKRGQNVTFRCDPISEHNRLYWYRQTLGQGPEFLTYFQNEAQLEKSRLLSDRFSAERPKGSFSTLEIQRTEQGDSAMYLCASPQGTYNEQFFGPGTRLTVL.

V gene TRBV5-1 combines with J gene TRBJ2-7; D is unclear. Trimming removed 5 bases at V and 4 bases at J, with 13 bases between. Germline loops: CDR1 SGHRS, CDR2 YFSETQ. The CDR3 has 13 residues. The CDR3 DNA follows: TGCGCCAGCAGTTTAGAACAGATTTACGAGCAGTACTTC. It is translated as CASSLEQIYEQYF.

V is TRBV11-2 and J is TRBJ1-5, with no clear D. V shed 5 bases and J shed 0 bases, with 14 bases lying between them. The germline gives CDR1 SGHAT, CDR2 FQNNGV. The CDR3 has 16 residues. The CDR3 reads CASSKPNSASNQPQHF. CDR3 DNA: TGTGCCAGCAGCAAACCCAACTCCGCTAGCAATCAGCCCCAGCATTTT.

This rearrangement joins TRBV12-5 to TRBJ2-3, with D possibly matching TRBD2 (7 bases). The germline CDR1 and CDR2 sequences are LGHNT and FRNRAP. This CDR3 has 15 amino acids. The ends were cut back, 5 bases at V and 4 bases at J, with 16 bases in the middle. The CDR3: CASGVGGGLADTQYF. DNA of the CDR3: TGTGCTAGTGGTGTTGGGGGGGGCTTAGCAGATACGCAGTATTTT. Drawing the rest from reference TRBV12-5 and TRBJ2-3, the complete variable domain is DARVTQTPRHKVTEMGQEVTMRCQPILGHNTVFWYRQTMMQGLELLAYFRNRAPLDDSGMPKDRFSAEMPDATLATLKIQPSEPRDSAVYFCASGVGGGLADTQYFGPGTRLTVL.

CDR3 bases: TGCGCCAGCAGCCAAGAAGGGCTAGCGGGGGACTTAGATACGCAGTATTTT. Protein sequence: CASSQEGLAGDLDTQYF. The chain couples TRBV4-3 to TRBJ2-3; TRBD2 aligns across 10 bases. CDR1 LGHNA and CDR2 YSLEER come from the germline V gene. The CDR3 length is 17 residues. Trimming cost V 0 bases and J 5 bases; bases outside gene matches: 8.

V and J are TRBV28 and TRBJ1-2; 9 bases are a match to TRBD1. Trimming took 5 bases from V and 4 from J; bases not matched to a gene: 8. Germline V gene sequence: CDR1 MDHEN, CDR2 SYDVKM. The CDR3 consists of 15 residues. CDR3 region: CASSPRTGETYGYTF. For the CDR3, the DNA is TGTGCCAGCAGTCCCCGGACAGGGGAGACCTATGGCTACACCTTC.

This clone was picked up many times. The genes are TRBV6-5 and TRBJ2-2; D uncertain. This CDR3 is built from 13 residues. The V end was cut by 6 bases, the J end by 3 bases, with 8 bases between. Germline V gene data show CDR1 as MNHEY and CDR2 as SVGAGI. Written as DNA, the CDR3 is TGTGCCAGCAGCCAGGAACACACCGGGGAGCTGTTTTTT. The encoded protein is CASSQEHTGELFF.

The chain couples TRBV14 to TRBJ1-3, with 8 bases aligning to TRBD1. The germline gives CDR1 SGHDN, CDR2 FVKESK. The CDR3 totals 17 residues. The trim removed 4 bases at V and 0 bases at J, leaving 8 bases unmatched. The CDR3 loop reads CASSPRDRWSSGNTIYF. Here the CDR3 DNA reads TGTGCCAGCAGCCCCCGGGACAGGTGGAGCTCTGGAAACACCATATATTTT.

This clone was recorded once. The rearrangement links TRBV6-1 to TRBJ1-5, with TRBD1 matching 7 bases. The CDR3 is made up of 16 amino acids. In germline, CDR1 is MNHNS, CDR2 SASEGT. V lost 2 bases, J lost 1 base, and 5 bases stayed unmatched. The CDR3 DNA reads TGTGCCAGCAGTGAACGAGGACAGGAAAGCAATCAGCCCCAGCATTTT. Translated: CASSERGQESNQPQHF.

J is TRBJ2-3 and V is TRBV28; 9 nucleotides agree with TRBD2. Germline V gene lookup returns CDR1 MDHEN and CDR2 SYDVKM. The CDR3 has 15 amino acids. V lost 6 bases to trimming and J lost 2 bases; unmatched junction nucleotides: 6. In DNA, the CDR3 is TGTGCCAGCAGGCCAGCGGGGGGCCTCACAGATACGCAGTATTTT. Translated, it gives CASRPAGGLTDTQYF.

The chain carries TRBV5-1 and TRBJ2-1; D might be TRBD2 (7 bases). V was clipped by 1 base and J by 4 bases, with 12 bases between them. The CDR3 covers 15 residues. The germline CDR1 and CDR2 sequences are SGHRS and YFSETQ. CDR3 sequence reads: CASSLPGGDYNEQFF. CDR3 nucleotide sequence: TGCGCCAGCAGCTTGCCGGGGGGCGATTACAATGAGCAGTTCTTC. Drawing the rest from reference TRBV5-1 and TRBJ2-1, the complete variable domain is KAGVTQTPRYLIKTRGQQVTLSCSPISGHRSVSWYQQTPGQGLQFLFEYFSETQRNKGNFPGRFSGRQFSNSRSEMNVSTLELGDSALYLCASSLPGGDYNEQFFGPGTRLTVL.

The chain couples TRBV10-2 to TRBJ1-4; no firm D call. The CDR3 runs 12 residues. Trimming took 3 bases from V and 8 from J, leaving 7 bases between them. Per the germline V gene, CDR1 is WSHSY and CDR2 is SAAADI. The chain's CDR3 is CASSEVAEKLFF. CDR3 bases: TGCGCCAGCAGTGAAGTGGCAGAAAAACTGTTTTTT.

This chain connects TRBV4-3 to TRBJ1-4; 8 bases line up with TRBD1. The CDR3 is 16 residues long. CDR1 is LGHNA, CDR2 YSLEER, per germline. Trimming removed 0 bases from V and 2 bases from J; junction bases left unmatched: 2. This CDR3 is CASSQEQGATNEKLFF. The DNA for the CDR3 is TGCGCCAGCAGCCAAGAGCAGGGGGCGACTAATGAAAAACTGTTTTTT.

V gene TRBV5-1 combines with J gene TRBJ2-5; tentative D call: TRBD2 (5 bases). Trimming pared 5 bases from V and 2 bases from J, leaving 10 bases between. Looked up from germline, CDR1 is SGHRS and CDR2 is YFSETQ. The CDR3 runs 13 residues. The CDR3 coding sequence is TGCGCCAGCAGTGACGGGGAGCAAGAGACCCAGTACTTC. Translated, it gives CASSDGEQETQYF. The variable domain in full, with the rest retrieved from reference TRBV5-1 and TRBJ2-5, is KAGVTQTPRYLIKTRGQQVTLSCSPISGHRSVSWYQQTPGQGLQFLFEYFSETQRNKGNFPGRFSGRQFSNSRSEMNVSTLELGDSALYLCASSDGEQETQYFGPGTRLLVL.

The gene calls are TRBV11-3 and TRBJ1-1; perhaps TRBD1 as D (5 bases). V was pared by 3 bases and J by 2 bases, with 7 bases between. This CDR3 has 13 amino acids. Germline V gene data show CDR1 as SGHNT and CDR2 as YENEEA. CDR3 protein: CASSFQGNTEAFF. As DNA, the CDR3 is TGTGCCAGCAGCTTCCAGGGAAACACTGAAGCTTTCTTT.

The rearrangement uses TRBV7-9 and TRBJ2-2; tentative D call: TRBD2 (5 bases). Germline CDR1 and CDR2: SEHNR and FQNEAQ (reference sequence). This CDR3 comprises 14 residues. V lost 5 bases and J lost 5, with 12 bases in between. CDR3 amino acids: CASSPERVTGELFF. DNA for the CDR3: TGTGCCAGCAGCCCGGAGAGGGTGACCGGGGAGCTGTTTTTT.

The chain recombines TRBV28 with TRBJ1-2; no reliable D call. Germline V lookup: CDR1 MDHEN, CDR2 SYDVKM. Trimming pared 6 bases from V and 7 bases from J, leaving 33 bases between. This CDR3 spans 19 amino acids. The CDR3 loop is CASSLPTFSGDASSGGYTF. The CDR3 DNA reads as TGTGCCAGCAGCTTGCCTACCTTTTCGGGAGACGCTTCTTCGGGTGGCTACACCTTC.

The chain recombines TRBV7-6 with TRBJ2-3; possibly TRBD1 for D (5 bases). V gave up 7 bases and J gave up 0 bases, with 14 bases separating them. The CDR3 length is 15 residues. The V gene's germline CDR1 is SGHVS and CDR2 FNYEAQ. CDR3 sequence reads: CASTWGTVSTDTQYF. CDR3 DNA: TGTGCCAGCACCTGGGGCACCGTCAGCACAGATACGCAGTATTTT.

The genes are TRBV19 and TRBJ1-1; 7 bases are a match to TRBD1. The CDR3 is 15 amino acids. With V trimmed by 4 bases and J by 1 base, 6 bases remained unmatched. Germline values: CDR1 LNHDA, CDR2 SQIVND (reference sequence). CDR3: CASSNRQGGNTEAFF. In nucleotides, the CDR3 is TGTGCCAGTAGTAACAGACAGGGTGGGAACACTGAAGCTTTCTTT.

This sequence joins TRBV3-1 (or the pseudogene TRBV3-2) and TRBJ2-5; 9 bases map to TRBD1. The CDR3 runs 14 residues. CDR1 LGHDT and CDR2 YNNKEL come from the germline V gene (reference sequence). Losses at the gene ends were 0 bases for V and 5 bases for J; bases not matched to a gene: 1. CDR3 sequence reads: CASSQEGQGETQYF. CDR3 DNA: TGTGCCAGCAGCCAAGAGGGACAGGGTGAGACCCAGTACTTC.

The V gene is TRBV10-3, the J gene TRBJ2-1; 10 bases align to TRBD2. This CDR3 spans 16 amino acids. Germline CDR1 and CDR2: ENHRY and SYGVKD. The V segment lost 3 bases and the J segment 6 bases; nucleotides outside the gene matches: 8. The CDR3: CAISERSSGGGNEQFF. In nucleotides, the CDR3 is TGTGCCATCAGTGAAAGGTCGAGCGGGGGGGGCAATGAGCAGTTCTTC.

This chain connects TRBV19 to TRBJ2-6, with D possibly TRBD2 on 5 matching bases. V dropped 5 bases and J dropped 0 bases, with 11 bases sitting between them. CDR3 size: 16 residues. From germline, CDR1 is LNHDA and CDR2 SQIVND (reference sequence). CDR3 sequence (DNA): TGTGCCAGTAGTCGGGGATGGGGCTCTGGGGCCAACGTCCTGACTTTC. Encoded protein: CASSRGWGSGANVLTF.

This clone was seen once. V and J are TRBV7-6 and TRBJ2-6; 9 bases are a match to TRBD2. Unmatched junction bases numbered 7, after V lost 4 bases and J lost 0 bases. The CDR3 extends over 18 amino acids. From germline, CDR1 is SGHVS and CDR2 FNYEAQ. The CDR3 coding sequence is TGTGCCAGCAGCTCCCGGGGTAGCGGGAGCTCTGGGGCCAACGTCCTGACTTTC. As protein: CASSSRGSGSSGANVLTF.